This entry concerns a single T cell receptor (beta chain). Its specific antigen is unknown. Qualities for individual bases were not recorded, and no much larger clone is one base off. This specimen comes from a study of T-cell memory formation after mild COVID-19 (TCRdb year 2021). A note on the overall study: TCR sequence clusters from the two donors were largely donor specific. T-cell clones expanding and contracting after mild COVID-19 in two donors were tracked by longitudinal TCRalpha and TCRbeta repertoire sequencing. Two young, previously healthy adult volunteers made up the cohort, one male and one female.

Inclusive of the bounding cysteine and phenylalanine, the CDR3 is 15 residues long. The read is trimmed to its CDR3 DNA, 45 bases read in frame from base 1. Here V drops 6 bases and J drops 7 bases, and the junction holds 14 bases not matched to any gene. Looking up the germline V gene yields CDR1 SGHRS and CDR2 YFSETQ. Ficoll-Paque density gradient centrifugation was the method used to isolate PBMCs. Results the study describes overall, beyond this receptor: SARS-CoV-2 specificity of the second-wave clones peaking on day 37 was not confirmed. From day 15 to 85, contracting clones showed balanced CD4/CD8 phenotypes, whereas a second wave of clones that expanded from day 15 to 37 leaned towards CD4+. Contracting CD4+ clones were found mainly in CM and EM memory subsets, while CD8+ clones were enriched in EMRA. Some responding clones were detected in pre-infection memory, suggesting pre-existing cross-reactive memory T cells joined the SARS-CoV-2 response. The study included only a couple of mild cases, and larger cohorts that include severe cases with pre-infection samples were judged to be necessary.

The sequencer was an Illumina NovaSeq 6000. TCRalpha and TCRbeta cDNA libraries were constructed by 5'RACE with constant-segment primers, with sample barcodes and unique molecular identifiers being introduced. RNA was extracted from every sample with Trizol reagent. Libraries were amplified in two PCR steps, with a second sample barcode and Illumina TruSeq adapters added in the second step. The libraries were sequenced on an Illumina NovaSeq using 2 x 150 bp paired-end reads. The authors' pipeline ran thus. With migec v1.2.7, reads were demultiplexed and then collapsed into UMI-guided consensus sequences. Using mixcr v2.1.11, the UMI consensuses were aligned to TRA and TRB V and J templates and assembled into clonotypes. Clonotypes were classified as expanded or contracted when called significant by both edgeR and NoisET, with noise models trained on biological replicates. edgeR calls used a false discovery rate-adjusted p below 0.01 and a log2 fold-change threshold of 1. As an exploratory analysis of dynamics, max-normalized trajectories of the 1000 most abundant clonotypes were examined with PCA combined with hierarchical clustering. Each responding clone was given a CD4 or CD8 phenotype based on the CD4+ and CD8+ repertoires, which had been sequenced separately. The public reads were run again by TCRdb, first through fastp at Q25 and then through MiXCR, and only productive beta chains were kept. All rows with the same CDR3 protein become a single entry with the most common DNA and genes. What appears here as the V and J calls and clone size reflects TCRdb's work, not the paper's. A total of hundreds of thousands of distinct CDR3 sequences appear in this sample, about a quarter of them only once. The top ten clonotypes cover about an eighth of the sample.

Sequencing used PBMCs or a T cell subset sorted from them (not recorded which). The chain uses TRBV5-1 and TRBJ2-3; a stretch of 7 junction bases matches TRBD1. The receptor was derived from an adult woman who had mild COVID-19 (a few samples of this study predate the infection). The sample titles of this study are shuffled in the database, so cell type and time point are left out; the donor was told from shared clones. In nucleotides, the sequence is TGCGCCAGCAACCGGGACAGCCTCCCGCGGTATACGCAGTATTTT. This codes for CASNRDSLPRYTQYF.